This T cell receptor (beta chain) comes out of a study of blood T cell repertoires in COVID-19 (dated by TCRdb to the early 2020s). Turning to the overall study: Samples covering the acute and convalescent phases of COVID-19 were provided by collaborators in the United States, Italy and Spain. The prospective study material was composed of cDNA or gDNA derived from T cells, B-cell-depleted T cells, or PBMCs. Subjects who had been exposed to COVID-19, were actively infected with it, or had recovered from it provided the deeply sampled blood TCRbeta repertoires that made up the dataset. The repertoires were made available in a free public database intended to serve as a resource for research on the immune response to SARS-CoV-2. The samples were drawn from the first 160 participants of the ongoing ImmuneRACE study and from some 1,300 subjects provided by 6 global collaborators. Sample metadata almost always included a de-identified subject ID, COVID-19 status, age in years and sex. HLA class I and class II types, where available, came from metadata supplied by the sample provider rather than from assay-based typing. Beyond this particular receptor, the publication reports: The quantity of clinical and demographic metadata differed by source and by participant and was supplied without curation.

Participants in the prospective study were enrolled through a virtual design, were aged roughly 18 to 100 years, and lived in 24 United States geographic areas. Cohort assignment in the prospective study relied on participant-reported clinical history from a screening survey and a study questionnaire. For ImmuneRACE Cohort 3, a participant was defined as recovered based on two consecutive negative NP/OP PCR tests, clearance by a healthcare professional, or resolution of symptoms. Each participant in the prospective study had whole blood, serum and a nasopharyngeal or oropharyngeal swab collected by mobile phlebotomists. Over an approximately 2-month period, participants in the prospective study had the option of providing additional blood draws and questionnaires. Blood samples from the prospective study were shipped frozen or at room temperature prior to DNA extraction. A note on this clone: Its specific antigen is unknown. Nothing much larger sits one base from this clone, and base qualities are not available.

Via the germline V gene, CDR1 is SGHRS and CDR2 YFSETQ. Trimmed from V: 0 bases; trimmed from J: 3 bases; junction bases lacking a gene match: 4. The CDR3 starts with the cysteine, ends with the phenylalanine, and has 15 residues. Only CDR3 DNA remains: 45 bases, in frame from the first base. TCRbeta CDR3 regions were amplified from genomic DNA using the immunoSEQ Assay, a bias-controlled multiplex PCR. The paper's processing steps were these. The number of nucleated cells in each sample was estimated from the amplification of reference gene primers within the assay. To quantify the absolute abundance of each unique TCRbeta CDR3 rearrangement, sequence reads were collapsed and filtered. For each sample, productive Simpson clonality was calculated as the square root of Simpson's diversity index across productive rearrangements. In its TCRdb copy, this immuneACCESS table keeps in-frame sequences only and misses some clones. Where compared with another copy, unresolved V genes explain less than half of these, and the others have no known cause. V and J calls plus clone size are reproduced from that table; the DNA served to infer D and trimming. Recorded for this sample are fewer than 350,000 clones; 85% of them occurred a single time. The top ten clones comprise 2% to 3% of the sample.

This receptor was obtained from a woman aged 45-65 years who had recovered from COVID-19. The rearrangement joined TRBV5-1 to TRBJ1-1, with 8 middle bases fitting TRBD1. The sample was PBMCs or T cells enriched from blood (not recorded which). The sequenced DNA: TGCGCCAGCAGCTTGGGATCACAGGGGGACACTGAAGCTTTCTTT. This sequence encodes CASSLGSQGDTEAFF.